The 28 T cell receptor beta chains below all came from one sample that was sequenced in a study of neurological immune-mediated disorders. TCRdb passed the 5' RACE reads through MiXCR, listing each CDR3 protein once. The sample shows tens of thousands of distinct CDR3 sequences, around 3.7% of them seen only once. Sequenced input: PBMCs. These receptors were collected from a man in his forties with multiple sclerosis.

This clonotype was seen repeatedly, ten times or more. The V and J genes are TRBV11-2 and TRBJ2-7; the D gene is possibly TRBD2 (6 bases). V was clipped by 2 bases and J by 3 bases, with 11 bases between them. The CDR3 is 14 residues long. The germline CDR1 and CDR2 sequences are SGHAT and FQNNGV. The CDR3 here is CASSLLISGYEQYF. CDR3 DNA: TGTGCCAGCAGCTTATTGATTAGCGGCTACGAGCAGTACTTC.

This clonotype was counted many times. The V gene is TRBV7-2, the J gene TRBJ1-5, with 7 bases aligning to TRBD1. The CDR3 consists of 13 residues. The germline gives CDR1 SGHTA, CDR2 FQGNSA. V gave up 3 bases and J gave up 6 bases; unmatched junction bases: 2. The CDR3 DNA reads as TGTGCCAGCAGCTTTTACAGGGGTCAGCCCCAGCATTTT. Protein sequence: CASSFYRGQPQHF.

This clonotype has at least ten counts. V usage is TRBV18 and J usage is TRBJ2-2, with 9 nucleotides matching TRBD2. V was clipped by 0 bases and J by 4 bases; unmatched bases: 3. Germline V gives CDR1 KGHSH, CDR2 LQKENI. This CDR3 is built from 16 residues. The CDR3 DNA is TGTGCCAGCTCACCACCTAGCGGGGGCCCCACCGGGGAGCTGTTTTTT. Translation: CASSPPSGGPTGELFF.

This clonotype was seen repeatedly, ten times or more. CDR3 nucleotide sequence: TGCGCCAGCAGCCGGTTGGAACGGGGGGGCACGGATGAGCAGTTCTTC. This encodes CASSRLERGGTDEQFF. The chain is built from TRBV5-1 and TRBJ2-1; TRBD2 matches 8 bases. From germline, CDR1 is SGHRS and CDR2 YFSETQ. With V trimmed by 4 bases and J by 8 bases, 14 bases remained unmatched. The CDR3 runs to 16 residues. Variable domain in full (rest from reference TRBV5-1 and TRBJ2-1): KAGVTQTPRYLIKTRGQQVTLSCSPISGHRSVSWYQQTPGQGLQFLFEYFSETQRNKGNFPGRFSGRQFSNSRSEMNVSTLELGDSALYLCASSRLERGGTDEQFFGPGTRLTVL.

The CDR3 loop reads CASSSTGNNSPLHF. Here the CDR3 DNA reads TGTGCCAGCTCATCGACGGGTAATAATTCACCCCTCCACTTT. The rearrangement joins TRBV18 to TRBJ1-6; D unclear. Germline CDR1 and CDR2: KGHSH and LQKENI. This CDR3 region has 14 residues. Trimming stripped 5 bases from V and 5 bases from J, with 10 bases between.

This clonotype showed up many times. The CDR3 loop is CASSQSGRSYNEQFF. The CDR3 DNA sequence: TGTGCCAGCAGCCAAAGCGGGAGGTCCTACAATGAGCAGTTCTTC. This chain joins TRBV7-9 and TRBJ2-1, with TRBD2 identical over 9 bases. The germline V gene encodes CDR1 SEHNR and CDR2 FQNEAQ (reference sequence). Losses at the gene ends were 5 bases for V and 1 base for J; bases not matched to a gene: 3. The length of the CDR3 is 15 residues.

This clonotype was counted many times. This chain links TRBV5-6 with TRBJ1-5, with no clear D. Trimming took 2 bases from V and 9 from J, leaving 9 bases between them. CDR3 length: 12 amino acids. Germline assignment: CDR1 SGHDT and CDR2 YYEEEE. The CDR3 loop reads CASSFQQAPQHF. For the CDR3, the DNA is TGTGCCAGCAGCTTTCAGCAGGCGCCCCAGCATTTT. Filled out from reference TRBV5-6 and TRBJ1-5, the complete variable domain reads DAGVTQSPTHLIKTRGQQVTLRCSPKSGHDTVSWYQQALGQGPQFIFQYYEEEERQRGNFPDRFSGHQFPNYSSELNVNALLLGDSALYLCASSFQQAPQHFGDGTRLSIL.

This clonotype was seen repeatedly, ten times or more. J is TRBJ2-3 and V is TRBV12-3 or TRBV12-4, with D uncertain. The CDR3 has 14 amino acids. Trimming cost V 3 bases and J 6 bases, with 13 bases left between them. CDR3 nucleotides: TGTGCCAGCAGTTTGCGATTGACCCCCGATACGCAGTATTTT. It codes for CASSLRLTPDTQYF.

This clonotype was observed a few times. This may be a read error: a much more frequent sequence differs by one nucleotide. CDR3 loop: CSARGNIEEQYF. CDR3 DNA: TGCAGTGCTAGGGGGAACATCGAAGAGCAGTACTTC. The rearrangement joins TRBV20-1 to TRBJ2-7; D is uncertain. The V gene lost 3 bases and the J gene lost 7 bases, with 13 bases spanning the gap. This CDR3 spans 12 amino acids. Germline V gene data show CDR1 as DFQATT and CDR2 as SNEGSKA (reference sequence).

This clonotype has ten or more counts. The CDR3 sequence: CSAFVRTSGSYNEQFF. The CDR3 region has the DNA TGCAGTGCTTTTGTCCGGACTAGCGGGAGCTACAATGAGCAGTTCTTC. J is TRBJ2-1 and V is TRBV20-1; 13 positions agree with TRBD2. The CDR3 sequence is 16 residues long. Germline CDR1 and CDR2: DFQATT and SNEGSKA (reference sequence). Trimming cost V 5 bases and J 3 bases; bases outside gene matches: 7.

The table lists this clonotype with many counts. The gene calls are TRBV4-1 and TRBJ2-1; weak D call: TRBD1 (6 bases). Trimming pared 4 bases from V and 7 bases from J, leaving 29 bases between. The CDR3 sequence is 19 residues long. Looked up from germline, CDR1 is MGHRA and CDR2 is YSYEKL. The CDR3 nucleotides are TGCGCCAGCAGCCCCTCCTTGTCCGTCCGGGACACCGATGGGAATGAGCAGTTCTTC. The encoded protein is CASSPSLSVRDTDGNEQFF.

This clonotype was counted ten times or more. The chain has TRBV7-2 and TRBJ2-7; 13 nucleotides line up with TRBD2. J was trimmed by 3 bases and V by 5 bases; bases with no gene match: 4. CDR1 is SGHTA and CDR2 is FQGNSA in the germline V gene. This CDR3 has 15 residues. The CDR3 protein is CASSPTSGGIYEQYF. The CDR3 DNA follows: TGTGCCAGCAGCCCGACTAGCGGGGGGATCTACGAGCAGTACTTC.

This clonotype was detected ten times or more. CDR3 sequence: CASSVATDSSYGYTF. The CDR3 bases are TGTGCCAGCAGCGTAGCTACGGACAGCTCGTATGGCTACACCTTC. This chain connects TRBV9 to TRBJ1-2; possible D gene TRBD1, 6 bases. Trimming removed 0 bases from V and 5 bases from J, with 14 bases in between. The CDR3 is made up of 15 amino acids. Germline V gene data show CDR1 as SGDLS and CDR2 as YYNGEE.

In its sample, this clonotype was seen many times. This rearrangement joins TRBV9 to TRBJ1-2; D perhaps matches TRBD1 (6 bases). Trimming left V 0 bases short and J 4 bases short, with 10 bases between. This CDR3 has 14 residues. The germline V gene encodes CDR1 SGDLS and CDR2 YYNGEE. CDR3 sequence (DNA): TGTGCCAGCAGCGTAGGAGTAGGGGGCTATGGCTACACCTTC. This encodes CASSVGVGGYGYTF.

The table lists this clonotype with many counts. A much larger clone sits a single nucleotide away, making a read error possible. The chain has TRBV29-1 and TRBJ1-2; D is ambiguous. Trimming left V 7 bases short and J 4 bases short, with 13 bases between. The CDR3 loop spans 12 amino acids. Germline CDR1 SQVTM, CDR2 ANQGSEA. For the CDR3, the DNA is TGCAGCGGCGGAAAGTCGAGCTATGGCTACACCTTC. Its translation: CSGGKSSYGYTF.

Ten or more counts support this clonotype. This chain joins TRBV5-4 and TRBJ2-2, with 7 bases fitting TRBD1. V lost 4 bases to trimming and J lost 0 bases; unmatched junction nucleotides: 9. CDR3 length: 17 residues. Germline CDR1 SGHNT, CDR2 YYREEE (reference sequence). CDR3 in DNA: TGTGCCAGCAGCGCTCGACAGGGAACCGCGAACACCGGGGAGCTGTTTTTT. Its translation: CASSARQGTANTGELFF.

This clonotype has just a few counts. The rearrangement uses TRBV6-1 and TRBJ2-7; possible D gene TRBD2, 5 bases. This CDR3 region has 13 residues. Trimming cost V 4 bases and J 9 bases, with 16 bases left between them. Germline V gene lookup returns CDR1 MNHNS and CDR2 SASEGT. CDR3 coding DNA: TGTGCCAGCAGTGGTCCCTCTAGCACAGCGCAGTACTTC. Translating gives CASSGPSSTAQYF.

This clonotype has a single count. The chain couples TRBV3-1 to TRBJ2-5, with TRBD1 identical over 7 bases. Losses at the gene ends were 4 bases for V and 4 bases for J; bases not matched to a gene: 9. Germline CDR1 and CDR2: LGHDT and YNNKEL (reference sequence). CDR3 length: 15 residues. The CDR3 DNA reads TGTGCCAGCAGCCTCCACCGGGACAGAGGAGAGACCCAGTACTTC. Protein sequence: CASSLHRDRGETQYF.

This clonotype was found many times. The chain recombines TRBV5-1 with TRBJ2-5; the match to TRBD2 covers 12 bases. This CDR3 has 15 amino acids. J gave up 6 bases and V 5 bases, and 8 bases lay outside the gene matches. Germline CDR1 SGHRS, CDR2 YFSETQ. CDR3 residues: CASRSGLAGLQTQYF. The CDR3 region has the DNA TGCGCCAGCAGATCGGGACTAGCGGGCTTACAGACCCAGTACTTC.

This clonotype has at least ten counts. V gene TRBV20-1 combines with J gene TRBJ2-1, with D possibly matching TRBD2 (5 bases). The CDR3 has 12 amino acids. Germline V gene lookup returns CDR1 DFQATT and CDR2 SNEGSKA (reference sequence). The V end was cut by 3 bases, the J end by 7 bases, with 10 bases between. This chain's CDR3 is CSASQTGNEQFF. In nucleotides, the CDR3 is TGCAGTGCTAGTCAGACGGGAAATGAGCAGTTCTTC.

As for this clonotype: At one end, the junction sequence differs from germline, possibly due to a read error. The chain couples TRBV20-1 to TRBJ2-2, with 11 bases aligning to TRBD2. Looked up from germline, CDR1 is DFQATT and CDR2 is SNEGSKA (reference sequence). CDR3 length equals 15 residues. The DNA for the CDR3 is TGCAGTGCTAGGCTAGCGGGGGGACAAACCGGGGAGCTGCTTTTT. Its translation: CSARLAGGQTGELLF.

This clonotype has at least ten counts. The chain couples TRBV29-1 to TRBJ2-1, with 9 bases fitting TRBD2. V lost 4 bases to trimming and J lost 5 bases; unmatched junction nucleotides: 3. The CDR3 consists of 13 residues. Germline V CDR1 and CDR2: SQVTM, ANQGSEA. The CDR3 region is CSVGLAANNEQFF. The CDR3 DNA follows: TGCAGCGTTGGACTAGCGGCAAACAATGAGCAGTTCTTC.

This clonotype occurred many times. V gene TRBV6-6 combines with J gene TRBJ1-1; 7 bases agree with TRBD1. Germline lookup yields CDR1 MNHNY and CDR2 SVGAGI (reference sequence). This CDR3 has 13 amino acids. Germline trimming cut 9 bases from V and 6 bases from J; bases unmatched to any gene: 10. DNA of the CDR3: TGTGCCAGTTCCGGGACAGATGGCGCTGAAGCTTTCTTT. It is translated as CASSGTDGAEAFF.

Within the sample, this clonotype is medium-sized (0.01 to 0.1%). This chain uses TRBV20-1 with TRBJ1-1; D may be TRBD1 (6 bases). Trimming pared 6 bases from V and 7 bases from J, leaving 24 bases between. Per germline, CDR1 DFQATT and CDR2 SNEGSKA (reference sequence). The CDR3 length is 15 residues. The CDR3 DNA is TGCAGTGCCCAACCCACCCTAGGGGCCAGGGGTGAAGCTTTCTTT. Amino acids: CSAQPTLGARGEAFF.

This clonotype has ten or more counts. The gene calls are TRBV7-8 and TRBJ2-1; D gene unclear. Germline V CDR1 and CDR2: SGHVS, FQNEAQ. This CDR3 spans 14 amino acids. Trimming pared 5 bases from V and 10 bases from J, leaving 18 bases between. The CDR3 loop reads CASSPRALGEEQFF. DNA of the CDR3: TGTGCCAGCAGCCCCCGGGCTCTTGGCGAAGAGCAGTTCTTC.

This clonotype was counted ten times or more. This CDR3 reads CSVGDVGGGYTF. The CDR3 DNA sequence: TGCAGCGTGGGGGATGTCGGCGGTGGCTACACCTTC. The genes are TRBV29-1 and TRBJ1-2, with D possibly matching TRBD1 (5 bases). The V gene's germline CDR1 is SQVTM and CDR2 ANQGSEA. This CDR3 is built from 12 residues. The V gene lost 6 bases and the J gene lost 7 bases, with 15 bases spanning the gap.

This clonotype was recorded at least ten times. V is TRBV30 and J is TRBJ1-5; D might be TRBD1 (6 bases). The V gene's germline CDR1 is GTSNPN and CDR2 SVGIG (reference sequence). V gave up 5 bases and J gave up 0 bases, with 14 bases separating them. The CDR3 covers 15 residues. CDR3 in amino acids: CAWAPSGASNQPQHF. The CDR3 nucleotides are TGTGCCTGGGCTCCCTCAGGGGCTAGCAATCAGCCCCAGCATTTT. Full variable domain (rest looked up from reference TRBV30 and TRBJ1-5): SQTIHQWPATLVQPVGSPLSLECTVEGTSNPNLYWYRQAAGRGLQLLFYSVGIGQISSEVPQNLSASRPQDRQFILSSKKLLLSDSGFYLCAWAPSGASNQPQHFGDGTRLSIL.

This clonotype was seen ten or more times. The V and J genes are TRBV6-5 and TRBJ2-1; TRBD2 matches 10 bases. The V gene end was trimmed by 3 bases and the J gene end by 0 bases; junction bases not matched to a gene: 20. Looked up from germline, CDR1 is MNHEY and CDR2 is SVGAGI. The CDR3 runs 22 residues. In DNA form, the CDR3 reads TGTGCCAGCAGTTATGGATGGGCAGGAGGGACTAGCGCCGCGAGCTCCTACAATGAGCAGTTCTTC. Translated, it gives CASSYGWAGGTSAASSYNEQFF.